This TCR beta chain emerged from a study of glioma-infiltrating T cells after dendritic cell vaccination. Profiling relied on immunoSEQ multiplex PCR, and the TCRdb table lists in-frame clones only, not all of them. The data hold 70,000 to 100,000 clones, with roughly four fifths observed a single time. With 0 bases removed from V and 2 bases from J, the gap between germline ends came to 15 bases. The germline CDR1 and CDR2 sequences are SGHRS and YFSETQ. The CDR3 totals 18 residues. Sample time point: after dendritic cell vaccination, including at tumor progression/relapse. Selection required adequate fresh-frozen tumor tissue plus more than two years' survival data. All glioblastoma patients lacked an isocitrate dehydrogenase mutation.

This TCR came from a human donor with glioblastoma. Here the sequenced sample was blood, taken after dendritic cell vaccination. The genes are TRBV5-1 and TRBJ2-6, with D possibly being TRBD1 (6 bases). CDR3 in amino acids: CASSLESQGLAGANVLTF. In DNA form, the CDR3 reads TGCGCCAGCAGCTTGGAGTCGCAGGGGCTGGCTGGGGCCAACGTCCTGACTTTC.